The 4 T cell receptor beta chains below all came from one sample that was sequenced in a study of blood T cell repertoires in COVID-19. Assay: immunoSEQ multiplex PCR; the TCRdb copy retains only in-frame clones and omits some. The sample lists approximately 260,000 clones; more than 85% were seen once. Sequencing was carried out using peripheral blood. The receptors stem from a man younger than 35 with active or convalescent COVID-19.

CDR3 residues: CASRQGAQVYEQYF. The DNA of the CDR3 is TGTGCCAGCAGACAGGGGGCGCAAGTCTACGAGCAGTACTTC. The chain joins TRBV2 to TRBJ2-7; 9 bases line up with TRBD1. The CDR3 consists of 14 residues. V dropped 6 bases and J dropped 3; count of bases not matched to a gene: 6. From germline, CDR1 is SNHLY and CDR2 FYNNEI. Supplemented by reference TRBV2 and TRBJ2-7, the full variable domain reads EPEVTQTPSHQVTQMGQEVILRCVPISNHLYFYWYRQILGQKVEFLVSFYNNEISEKSEIFDDQFSVERPDGSNFTLKIRSTKLEDSAMYFCASRQGAQVYEQYFGPGTRLTVT.

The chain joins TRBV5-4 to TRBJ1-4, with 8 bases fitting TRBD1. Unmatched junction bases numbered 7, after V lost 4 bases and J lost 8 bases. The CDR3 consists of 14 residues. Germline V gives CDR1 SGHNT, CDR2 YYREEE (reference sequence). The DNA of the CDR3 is TGTGCCAGCAGCCCGGACAGGGTTGAGGAAAAACTGTTTTTT. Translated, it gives CASSPDRVEEKLFF. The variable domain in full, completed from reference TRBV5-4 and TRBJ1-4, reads ETGVTQSPTHLIKTRGQQVTLRCSSQSGHNTVSWYQQALGQGPQFIFQYYREEENGRGNFPPRFSGLQFPNYSSELNVNALELDDSALYLCASSPDRVEEKLFFGSGTQLSVL.

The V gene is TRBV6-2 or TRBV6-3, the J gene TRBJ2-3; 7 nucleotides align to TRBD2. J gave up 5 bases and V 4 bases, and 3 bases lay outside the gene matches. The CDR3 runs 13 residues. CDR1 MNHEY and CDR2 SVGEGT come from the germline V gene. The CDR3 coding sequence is TGTGCCAGCAGTTTACCTAGCGGAGATACGCAGTATTTT. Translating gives CASSLPSGDTQYF.

The CDR3 nucleotides read TGCGCCAGCAGTGACTGGACACCTCGCTCCTACGAGCAGTACTTC. It yields the protein CASSDWTPRSYEQYF. V gene TRBV10-2 combines with J gene TRBJ2-7, with TRBD1 as a possible D gene (5 bases). V lost 3 bases to trimming and J lost 0 bases, with 12 bases between them. This CDR3 region has 15 residues. Germline values: CDR1 WSHSY, CDR2 SAAADI.